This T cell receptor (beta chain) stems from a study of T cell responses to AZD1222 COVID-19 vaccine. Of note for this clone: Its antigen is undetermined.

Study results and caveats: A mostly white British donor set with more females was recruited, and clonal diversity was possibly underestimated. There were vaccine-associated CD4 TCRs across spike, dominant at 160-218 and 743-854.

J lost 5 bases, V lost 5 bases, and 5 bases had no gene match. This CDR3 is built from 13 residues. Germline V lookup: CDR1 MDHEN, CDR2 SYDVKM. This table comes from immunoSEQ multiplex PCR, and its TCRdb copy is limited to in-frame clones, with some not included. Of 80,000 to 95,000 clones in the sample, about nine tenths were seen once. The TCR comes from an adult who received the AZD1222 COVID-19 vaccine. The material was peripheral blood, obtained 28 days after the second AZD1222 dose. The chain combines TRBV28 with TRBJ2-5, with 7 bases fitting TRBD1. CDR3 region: CASSRQGRETQYF. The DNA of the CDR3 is TGTGCCAGCAGTCGACAGGGCCGGGAGACCCAGTACTTC.